This T cell receptor (beta chain) was captured in a study of beta chain features in type 1 diabetes. About the study: Sorted cells, some 98,000,000 in number, were examined across all samples.

General study results and limits: Resolution of whether HLA type affects TCRB rearrangement was not achieved here. Diminished insertions and augmented deletions at VDJ junctions characterized type 1 diabetes patients.

Sorting of CD4+ naive, central memory, regulatory and stem cell-like memory cells was performed via CD45RO/CCR7/CD25/CD127/CD95/CD27. Reverse transcription of all isolated RNA meant that expressed TCRB transcripts were sequenced. TCRdb keeps only in-frame clones here, not all; method: immunoSEQ multiplex PCR. The sample shows some 150,000 clones, about 51% of them seen only once. Trimming shortened V by 7 bases and J by 6 bases, and 24 bases separated the two germline ends. The CDR3 extends over 15 amino acids. Germline V CDR1 and CDR2: GTSNPN, SVGIG (reference sequence). About this clone itself: As yet, its antigen is unknown.

The rearrangement joins TRBV30 to TRBJ1-1; D might be TRBD1 (5 bases). This clonotype originated in a man younger than 30 in good health. The material sequenced was Tregs from blood. The CDR3 region is CAYQPPGLRRAEAFF. As DNA, the CDR3 is TGTGCCTACCAACCCCCGGGACTCCGGAGGGCTGAAGCTTTCTTT.